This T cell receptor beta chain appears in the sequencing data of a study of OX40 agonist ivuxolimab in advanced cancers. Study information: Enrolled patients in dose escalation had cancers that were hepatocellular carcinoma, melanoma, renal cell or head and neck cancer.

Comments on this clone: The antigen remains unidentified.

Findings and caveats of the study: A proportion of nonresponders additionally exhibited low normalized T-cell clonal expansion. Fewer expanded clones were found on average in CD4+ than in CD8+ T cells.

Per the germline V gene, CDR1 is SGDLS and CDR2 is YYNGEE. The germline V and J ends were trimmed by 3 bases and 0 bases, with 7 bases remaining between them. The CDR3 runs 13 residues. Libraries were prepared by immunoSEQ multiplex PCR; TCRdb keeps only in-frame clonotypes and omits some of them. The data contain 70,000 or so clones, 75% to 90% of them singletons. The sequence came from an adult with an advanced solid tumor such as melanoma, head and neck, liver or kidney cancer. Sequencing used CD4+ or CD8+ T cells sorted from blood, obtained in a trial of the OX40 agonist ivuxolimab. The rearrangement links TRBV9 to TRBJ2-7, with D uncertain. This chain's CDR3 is CASSAAPSYEQYF. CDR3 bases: TGTGCCAGCAGCGCCGCGCCCTCCTACGAGCAGTACTTC.